This T cell receptor beta chain was captured in a study of blood T cell repertoires in COVID-19. V was clipped by 2 bases and J by 8 bases; unmatched bases: 9. This CDR3 contains 16 residues. The germline CDR1 and CDR2 sequences are SNHLY and FYNNEI. Assay: immunoSEQ multiplex PCR; the TCRdb copy retains only in-frame clones and omits some. The repertoire includes fewer than 130,000 clones, 76% of them detected once, and 3.8% sits in the top ten. The sequence came from a woman of 80 years or more with acute or convalescent COVID-19. Sequenced input: peripheral blood. The chain recombines TRBV2 with TRBJ1-6; the match to TRBD1 covers 7 bases. Here the CDR3 DNA reads TGTGCCAGCAGTGAACGGGAAGGGGGCTGGTATTCACCCCTCCACTTT. This sequence encodes CASSEREGGWYSPLHF.